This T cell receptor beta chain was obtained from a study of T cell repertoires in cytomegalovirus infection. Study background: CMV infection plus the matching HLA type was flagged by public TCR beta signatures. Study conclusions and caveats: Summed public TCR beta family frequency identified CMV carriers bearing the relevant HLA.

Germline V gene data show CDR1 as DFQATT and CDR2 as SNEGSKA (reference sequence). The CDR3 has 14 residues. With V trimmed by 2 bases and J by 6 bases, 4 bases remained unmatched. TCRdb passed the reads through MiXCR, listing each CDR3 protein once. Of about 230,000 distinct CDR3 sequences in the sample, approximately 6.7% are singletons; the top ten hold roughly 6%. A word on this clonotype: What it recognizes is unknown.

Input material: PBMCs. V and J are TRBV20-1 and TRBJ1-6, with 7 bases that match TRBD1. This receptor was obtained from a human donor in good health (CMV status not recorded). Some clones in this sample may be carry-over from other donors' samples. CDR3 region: CSARKQGLNSPLHF. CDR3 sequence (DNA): TGCAGTGCTAGAAAACAGGGGCTTAATTCACCCCTCCACTTT.